This TCR beta chain stems from a study of blood T cell repertoires in COVID-19. Study information: Some COVID-19 samples were acute and others convalescent; all came from the United States, Italy and Spain. Sample material is recorded as cDNA or gDNA derived from T cells, B-cell-depleted T cells, or PBMCs.

In the authors' workflow: Nucleated cell counts were estimated from reference gene primer amplification. Profiling relied on immunoSEQ multiplex PCR, and the TCRdb table lists in-frame clones only, not all of them. From that table come the V and J calls and clone size; the DNA was used to work out D and trimming. The data contain under 80,000 clones, approximately 87% of them singletons. Germline CDR1 is SGHVS and CDR2 is FQNEAQ. The junction had 5 bases not matched to a gene; V was cut back by 1 base and J by 0 bases. This CDR3 has 17 residues. The chain is built from TRBV7-8 and TRBJ2-3, with 9 bases that match TRBD1. This clonotype was sampled from a man aged 60 to 75 with acute or convalescent COVID-19. The material sequenced was peripheral blood. The chain's CDR3 is CASSLGGTGTSTDTQYF. CDR3 bases: TGTGCCAGCAGCTTAGGGGGGACAGGGACTAGCACAGATACGCAGTATTTT.